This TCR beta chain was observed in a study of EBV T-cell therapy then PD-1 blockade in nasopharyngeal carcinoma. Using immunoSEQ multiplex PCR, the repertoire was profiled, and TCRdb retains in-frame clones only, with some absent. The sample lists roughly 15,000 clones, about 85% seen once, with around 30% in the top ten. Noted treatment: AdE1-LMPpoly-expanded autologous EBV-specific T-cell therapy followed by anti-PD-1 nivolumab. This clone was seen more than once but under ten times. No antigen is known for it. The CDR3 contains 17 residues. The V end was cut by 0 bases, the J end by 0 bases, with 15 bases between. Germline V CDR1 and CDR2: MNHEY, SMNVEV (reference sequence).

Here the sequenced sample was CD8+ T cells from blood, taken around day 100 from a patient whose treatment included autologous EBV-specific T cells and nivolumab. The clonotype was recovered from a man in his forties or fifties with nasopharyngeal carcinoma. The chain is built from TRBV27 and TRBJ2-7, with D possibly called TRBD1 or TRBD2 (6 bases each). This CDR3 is CASSLSRGDRDSYEQYF. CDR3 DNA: TGTGCCAGCAGTTTATCGAGGGGGGACCGTGACTCCTACGAGCAGTACTTC.